The 17 T cell receptor beta chains below all came from one sample that was sequenced in a study of shared T cell receptors in the human thymus. Assay used: immunoSEQ multiplex PCR; TCRdb lists only in-frame clones, some missing. The table includes around 340,000 clones, 85% to 95% detected once. Specimen: thymocytes. The receptors here all came from a human donor.

This clone was found once. The chain employs TRBV12-5 and TRBJ2-2; D not certain. Trimming cost V 5 bases and J 7 bases, with 2 bases left between them. From germline, CDR1 is LGHNT and CDR2 FRNRAP. The CDR3 runs to 10 residues. CDR3 region: CASGGGELFF. CDR3 nucleotides: TGTGCTAGTGGTGGCGGGGAGCTGTTTTTT.

The chain uses TRBV27 and TRBJ2-5; D gene uncertain. Germline assignment: CDR1 MNHEY and CDR2 SMNVEV (reference sequence). The ends were cut back, 0 bases at V and 4 bases at J, with 3 bases in the middle. The CDR3 runs 12 residues. CDR3 DNA sequence: TGTGCCAGCAGTTTATCGGGAGAGACCCAGTACTTC. Its translation: CASSLSGETQYF.

The rearrangement uses TRBV28 and TRBJ1-5; a possible D gene is TRBD1 (5 bases). This CDR3 spans 16 amino acids. Deletions cut 8 bases from V and 0 bases from J, with 17 bases between. Germline V lookup: CDR1 MDHEN, CDR2 SYDVKM. The CDR3 nucleotides are TGTGCCAGCTCCCCGTGGGGACTCTATAGCAATCAGCCCCAGCATTTT. The encoded protein is CASSPWGLYSNQPQHF.

This clone appeared a single time. The rearrangement links TRBV5-1 to TRBJ2-7; 15 positions match TRBD2. From germline, CDR1 is SGHRS and CDR2 YFSETQ. Germline trimming cut 4 bases from V and 4 bases from J; bases unmatched to any gene: 18. The CDR3 totals 20 residues. The CDR3 coding sequence is TGCGCCAGCAGCCCTACTTCCATGGGACTAGCGGGAGGCCCCTTTTACGAGCAGTACTTC. Translating gives CASSPTSMGLAGGPFYEQYF.

This rearrangement joins TRBV11-2 to TRBJ1-4; TRBD1 agrees at 8 bases. CDR3 length: 19 amino acids. The germline gives CDR1 SGHAT, CDR2 FQNNGV. The V segment lost 1 base and the J segment 3 bases; nucleotides outside the gene matches: 13. CDR3 bases: TGTGCCAGCAGCTTAGGGCAGGGGGCGTGGATGAGTGCTAATGAAAAACTGTTTTTT. It translates to CASSLGQGAWMSANEKLFF.

This chain connects TRBV28 to TRBJ1-5; perhaps TRBD1 as D (6 bases). The CDR3 sequence is 18 residues long. V was shortened by 1 base and J by 1 base, with 17 bases between the two germline ends. Germline V CDR1 and CDR2: MDHEN, SYDVKM. The CDR3 DNA is TGTGCCAGCAGTTTATTACTCCCCGGGGGCACGAGCAATCAGCCCCAGCATTTT. This codes for CASSLLLPGGTSNQPQHF.

This chain joins TRBV11-1 and TRBJ1-2; the match to TRBD1 covers 10 bases. The length of the CDR3 is 14 residues. V gave up 5 bases and J gave up 4 bases; unmatched junction bases: 4. The germline CDR1 and CDR2 sequences are SGHAT and FQDESV (reference sequence). The CDR3 spells CASSQGQGIYGYTF. DNA of the CDR3: TGTGCCAGCAGCCAGGGACAGGGGATCTATGGCTACACCTTC.

The chain employs TRBV28 and TRBJ2-1, with 8 positions matching TRBD2. Germline CDR1 and CDR2: MDHEN and SYDVKM. The CDR3 has 15 amino acids. V lost 3 bases and J lost 4; bases outside the gene matches: 5. The CDR3 reads CASSLQGLVYNEQFF. The CDR3 region has the DNA TGTGCCAGCAGTTTGCAGGGACTAGTATACAATGAGCAGTTCTTC.

The V and J genes are TRBV10-3 and TRBJ1-2; the match to TRBD1 covers 7 bases. CDR3 length: 12 amino acids. Germline lookup yields CDR1 ENHRY and CDR2 SYGVKD. The junction had 4 bases not matched to a gene; V was cut back by 8 bases and J by 4 bases. The CDR3 here is CAIFSGGYGYTF. CDR3 in DNA: TGTGCCATCTTTTCAGGGGGCTATGGCTACACCTTC.

V gene TRBV27 combines with J gene TRBJ2-1; 10 nucleotides line up with TRBD2. V lost 7 bases and J lost 4; bases outside the gene matches: 19. Germline V gives CDR1 MNHEY, CDR2 SMNVEV (reference sequence). The CDR3 sequence is 19 residues long. The CDR3 protein is CASTITAHGLAGGYNEQFF. The CDR3 DNA reads as TGTGCCAGCACCATAACAGCCCATGGGTTAGCGGGAGGTTACAATGAGCAGTTCTTC.

This clone appeared a single time. This rearrangement joins TRBV7-3 to TRBJ2-7; possible D gene TRBD1, 6 bases. This CDR3 comprises 12 residues. Germline loops: CDR1 SGHTA, CDR2 FQGTGA. V dropped 11 bases and J dropped 2 bases, with 13 bases sitting between them. CDR3 amino acids: CAPGRGTYEQYF. The CDR3 DNA reads TGTGCCCCCGGCAGGGGCACCTACGAGCAGTACTTC.

This sequence joins TRBV30 and TRBJ1-5; TRBD1 agrees at 7 bases. J lost 0 bases, V lost 2 bases, and 4 bases had no gene match. This CDR3 spans 15 amino acids. Germline V lookup: CDR1 GTSNPN, CDR2 SVGIG (reference sequence). CDR3 nucleotide sequence: TGTGCCTGGAGTTCAGGGGGGGATAGCAATCAGCCCCAGCATTTT. Protein product: CAWSSGGDSNQPQHF.

The J gene is TRBJ1-1, the V gene TRBV7-8, with 8 bases aligning to TRBD1. V shed 4 bases and J 3 bases; nucleotides not matched to a gene: 16. Germline V gene data show CDR1 as SGHVS and CDR2 as FQNEAQ. The length of the CDR3 is 18 residues. CDR3 sequence reads: CASSSPGQGKGRDTEAFF. CDR3 nucleotides: TGTGCCAGCAGCTCCCCCGGACAGGGAAAGGGGAGGGACACTGAAGCTTTCTTT.

V gene TRBV7-2 combines with J gene TRBJ2-2; 12 nucleotides match TRBD2. The CDR3 contains 19 residues. Germline CDR1 is SGHTA and CDR2 is FQGNSA. Losses at the gene ends were 4 bases for V and 0 bases for J; bases not matched to a gene: 9. CDR3 DNA sequence: TGTGCCAGCAGCTCCTCGACTAGCGGGAGATCGGCGAACACCGGGGAGCTGTTTTTT. This encodes CASSSSTSGRSANTGELFF.

The chain carries TRBV28 and TRBJ1-1, with D possibly TRBD1 on 5 matching bases. V was shortened by 5 bases and J by 0 bases, with 7 bases between the two germline ends. This CDR3 region has 13 residues. Germline loops: CDR1 MDHEN, CDR2 SYDVKM. CDR3 bases: TGTGCCAGCAGTCGACAGATGAACACTGAAGCTTTCTTT. Amino acid sequence: CASSRQMNTEAFF.

The J gene is TRBJ2-6, the V gene TRBV11-2; D ambiguous. This CDR3 is 15 amino acids long. V was shortened by 2 bases and J by 4 bases, with 9 bases between the two germline ends. The germline V gene encodes CDR1 SGHAT and CDR2 FQNNGV. CDR3 sequence reads: CASSLMSPGANVLTF. The CDR3 DNA reads as TGTGCCAGCAGCTTAATGTCTCCCGGGGCCAACGTCCTGACTTTC.

The chain combines TRBV9 with TRBJ2-6; D not resolved. Germline V CDR1 and CDR2: SGDLS, YYNGEE. Between the trimmed V and J ends, which lost 0 bases and 0 bases, there was a span of 7 bases. CDR3 size: 16 residues. This chain's CDR3 is CASSVDQSSGANVLTF. The DNA for the CDR3 is TGTGCCAGCAGCGTAGATCAGAGCTCTGGGGCCAACGTCCTGACTTTC.